The 23 T cell receptor beta chains below were found in one sample sequenced in a study of T cell repertoires in cytomegalovirus infection. Their specific antigens are unknown. MiXCR, run by TCRdb on the reads, gives a single entry per CDR3 protein. The sample contains around 900,000 distinct CDR3 sequences, less than 35% of which appear only once. Sequenced material: cultured CD8+ T cells from PBMCs, taken from culture after CMV antigen stimulation. The receptor set was obtained from a human donor in good health (CMV status not recorded). Some clones in this sample may be carry-over from other donors' samples.

The chain joins TRBV28 to TRBJ1-1; no clear D gene. The CDR3 spans 12 residues. CDR1 is MDHEN and CDR2 is SYDVKM in the germline V gene. Trimming took 10 bases from V and 0 from J, leaving 9 bases between them. CDR3 sequence reads: CATGGLNTEAFF. The CDR3 nucleotides read TGTGCCACCGGAGGGTTGAACACTGAAGCTTTCTTT.

The V call is TRBV27, the J call TRBJ2-1; no reliable D call. Germline loops: CDR1 MNHEY, CDR2 SMNVEV (reference sequence). The ends were cut back, 5 bases at V and 5 bases at J, with 7 bases in the middle. The CDR3 is made up of 12 amino acids. CDR3 sequence reads: CASSPHNNEQFF. In DNA form, the CDR3 reads TGTGCCAGCAGTCCCCATAACAATGAGCAGTTCTTC.

The CDR3 coding sequence is TGTGCCACCAGTGATTTGCATAGGGGGGGATATGAGACCCAGTACTTC. Its protein is CATSDLHRGGYETQYF. This chain connects TRBV24-1 to TRBJ2-5; maybe TRBD2 (7 bases). The V and J ends lost 0 bases and 5 bases respectively, with 15 bases between them. Germline CDR1 and CDR2: KGHDR and SFDVKD. This CDR3 comprises 16 residues.

The genes are TRBV10-3 and TRBJ1-5, with D unclear. The CDR3 is made up of 16 amino acids. The V end lost 0 bases, the J end lost 4 bases, and 13 bases lay between the germline ends. Germline V gene lookup returns CDR1 ENHRY and CDR2 SYGVKD. CDR3 DNA: TGTGCCATCAGTGAGTCAGGGATGGGTGGGAATCAGCCCCAGCATTTT. This gives the protein CAISESGMGGNQPQHF.

The gene calls are TRBV5-1 and TRBJ2-3, with D perhaps matching TRBD1 or TRBD2 (5 bases each). The CDR3 covers 15 residues. Germline assignment: CDR1 SGHRS and CDR2 YFSETQ. V was cut by 2 bases and J by 2 bases, with 12 bases left in between. CDR3 sequence (DNA): TGCGCCAGCAGCTTCCGGGACGGAGACACAGATACGCAGTATTTT. It is translated as CASSFRDGDTDTQYF.

The CDR3 protein is CASSFGTGNNGYTF. The CDR3 bases are TGTGCCAGCAGTTTCGGGACAGGGAATAATGGCTACACCTTC. The chain uses TRBV12-3 or TRBV12-4 and TRBJ1-2; 9 positions agree with TRBD1. V was pared by 3 bases and J by 6 bases, with 5 bases of the junction left unmatched. The CDR3 consists of 14 residues.

This rearrangement joins TRBV28 to TRBJ1-1; D remains unclear. CDR3 length: 13 residues. V gave up 4 bases and J gave up 1 base, with 7 bases separating them. CDR1 MDHEN and CDR2 SYDVKM come from the germline V gene. CDR3 sequence: CASSSYKNTEAFF. Written as DNA, the CDR3 is TGTGCCAGCAGTTCGTACAAGAACACTGAAGCTTTCTTT.

In this sample, this clonotype turned up a few times. This chain links TRBV7-8 with TRBJ2-3; 8 nucleotides agree with TRBD2. V dropped 7 bases and J dropped 4; count of bases not matched to a gene: 4. The CDR3 totals 13 residues. Germline V gene sequence: CDR1 SGHVS, CDR2 FQNEAQ. The CDR3 DNA follows: TGTGCCAGCAAGGCGGGGGGACCAGATACGCAGTATTTT. Protein sequence: CASKAGGPDTQYF.

There are a few counts of this clonotype. The chain joins TRBV28 to TRBJ1-2, with D possibly TRBD1 on 5 matching bases. This CDR3 contains 15 residues. The germline gives CDR1 MDHEN, CDR2 SYDVKM. Trimming removed 7 bases at V and 0 bases at J, with 15 bases between. As DNA, the CDR3 is TGTGCCAGCACTGGAACGCGGGGGTCTAACTATGGCTACACCTTC. The encoded protein is CASTGTRGSNYGYTF.

This clonotype has more than one count but fewer than ten. CDR3 amino acids: CASGGPYNEQFF. Written as DNA, the CDR3 is TGTGCCAGCGGGGGACCCTACAATGAGCAGTTCTTC. V is TRBV27 and J is TRBJ2-1; D may match TRBD1 or TRBD2 (5 bases each). V lost 8 bases, J lost 2 bases, and 7 bases lay in between. CDR1 is MNHEY and CDR2 is SMNVEV in the germline V gene (reference sequence). CDR3 length: 12 amino acids.

The rearrangement joins TRBV6-5 to TRBJ2-2; 8 bases map to TRBD1. The CDR3 has 14 residues. V lost 10 bases and J lost 3; bases outside the gene matches: 7. In germline, CDR1 is MNHEY, CDR2 SVGAGI. Written as DNA, the CDR3 is TGTGCCACCTGGACAGGGTTTTACACCGGGGAGCTGTTTTTT. This translates into CATWTGFYTGELFF.

This clonotype showed up many times. J is TRBJ2-5 and V is TRBV6-2 or TRBV6-3, with D hard to call. In germline, CDR1 is MNHEY, CDR2 SVGEGT. There are 11 residues in the CDR3. V lost 2 bases and J 10 bases, leaving 8 bases between the germline ends. CDR3 bases: TGTGCCAGCAGTTACCCCGATCTCCAGTACTTC. It encodes CASSYPDLQYF.

This clonotype was seen only a few times. The chain couples TRBV7-6 to TRBJ1-5; D remains ambiguous. Germline assignment: CDR1 SGHVS and CDR2 FNYEAQ. The CDR3 contains 15 residues. V gave up 1 base and J gave up 2 bases, with 9 bases separating them. CDR3 DNA sequence: TGTGCCAGCAGCTTAGAGTCTGGGGGCAATCAGCCCCAGCATTTT. Protein sequence: CASSLESGGNQPQHF.

The gene calls are TRBV4-1 and TRBJ2-7; D gene ambiguous. The germline gives CDR1 MGHRA, CDR2 YSYEKL. The length of the CDR3 is 13 residues. Trimming pared 0 bases from V and 2 bases from J, leaving 5 bases between. Here the CDR3 DNA reads TGCGCCAGCAGCCAAGATGCGCCCTACGAGCAGTACTTC. Translation: CASSQDAPYEQYF.

In the case of this clonotype: This may arise from a read error, as a much more abundant clone is one base away. This sequence joins TRBV7-8 and TRBJ2-5; D is uncertain. Trimming removed 2 bases at V and 4 bases at J, with 8 bases between. The CDR3 length is 13 residues. CDR1 is SGHVS and CDR2 is FQNEAQ in the germline V gene. The CDR3 coding sequence is TGTGCCAGCAGCTTAATTAGCCCAGAGACCCAGTACTTC. As protein: CASSLISPETQYF. Looking up the rest from reference TRBV7-8 and TRBJ2-5 gives the full variable domain: GAGVSQSPRYKVAKRGQDVALRCDPISGHVSLFWYQQALGQGPEFLTYFQNEAQLDKSGLPSDRFFAERPEGSVSTLKIQRTQQEDSAVYLCASSLISPETQYFGPGTRLLVL.

This clonotype turned up a few times. The V gene is TRBV6-2 or TRBV6-3, the J gene TRBJ2-7; unclear D gene. Per germline, CDR1 MNHEY and CDR2 SVGEGT. The CDR3 contains 12 residues. V lost 1 base to trimming and J lost 3 bases, with 4 bases between them. The CDR3 coding sequence is TGTGCCAGCAGTTACTGGATCTACGAGCAGTACTTC. It yields the protein CASSYWIYEQYF.

This clonotype was counted only a few times. This chain joins TRBV12-3 or TRBV12-4 and TRBJ1-1; unclear D gene. CDR3 length: 14 amino acids. Trimming removed 5 bases from V and 4 bases from J, with 14 bases in between. This CDR3 is CASSPPGVSTEAFF. CDR3 bases: TGTGCCAGCAGTCCCCCCGGGGTGAGCACTGAAGCTTTCTTT.

This clonotype was found many times. This sequence joins TRBV28 and TRBJ2-7, with 8 bases that match TRBD1. Per the germline V gene, CDR1 is MDHEN and CDR2 is SYDVKM. The CDR3 is made up of 15 amino acids. The trim removed 4 bases at V and 7 bases at J, leaving 12 bases unmatched. This chain's CDR3 is CASSSTGQGLGEQYV. CDR3 coding DNA: TGTGCCAGCAGTTCCACCGGACAGGGCTTGGGGGAGCAGTACGTC.

The table lists this clonotype with a few counts. The chain uses TRBV4-1 and TRBJ1-3; no clear D. Germline V gene lookup returns CDR1 MGHRA and CDR2 YSYEKL. V dropped 0 bases and J dropped 4 bases, with 22 bases sitting between them. The CDR3 loop spans 19 amino acids. CDR3 in amino acids: CASSQDQPPTLGMGNTIYF. The CDR3 DNA follows: TGCGCCAGCAGCCAAGATCAACCCCCAACTCTTGGAATGGGAAACACCATATATTTT.

This rearrangement joins TRBV7-9 to TRBJ2-3; D not certain. The ends were cut back, 7 bases at V and 5 bases at J, with 10 bases in the middle. This CDR3 contains 12 residues. CDR1 SEHNR and CDR2 FQNEAQ come from the germline V gene (reference sequence). CDR3 amino acids: CASTLTVDTQYF. The CDR3 nucleotides read TGTGCCAGCACCCTTACCGTAGATACGCAGTATTTT.

This clonotype was detected only once. The genes are TRBV6-1 and TRBJ2-3; D perhaps matches TRBD2 (5 bases). Germline V gene data show CDR1 as MNHNS and CDR2 as SASEGT. V was cut by 2 bases and J by 1 base, with 13 bases left in between. There are 16 residues in the CDR3. CDR3 nucleotides: TGTGCCAGCAGTGAACGGACTTTAAGGGGCACAGATACGCAGTATTTT. It codes for CASSERTLRGTDTQYF.

This clonotype was counted only a few times. The rearrangement joins TRBV24-1 to TRBJ2-1; 8 nucleotides agree with TRBD2. The CDR3 runs to 18 residues. The germline gives CDR1 KGHDR, CDR2 SFDVKD. The junction had 6 bases not matched to a gene; V was cut back by 0 bases and J by 0 bases. The CDR3: CATSDLRSGGSSYNEQFF. CDR3 nucleotide sequence: TGTGCCACCAGTGATTTGCGCAGCGGGGGAAGCTCCTACAATGAGCAGTTCTTC.

This clonotype was seen only a few times. The chain uses TRBV28 and TRBJ1-4, with no clear D. Germline V gives CDR1 MDHEN, CDR2 SYDVKM. This CDR3 is built from 14 residues. V was cut by 4 bases and J by 3 bases, with 9 bases left in between. The CDR3: CASSSRQANEKLFF. Written as DNA, the CDR3 is TGTGCCAGCAGTTCTCGCCAGGCTAATGAAAAACTGTTTTTT.